The rows below give T cell receptor beta chains drawn from one sample of a study of cytomegalovirus exposure and HLA in healthy donors. Using immunoSEQ multiplex PCR, the repertoire was profiled, and TCRdb retains in-frame clones only, with some absent. Among under 300,000 clones listed, about 66% were seen once. Sequenced input: PBMCs. These TCRs come from a female donor in good health and CMV-seronegative. Both conserved end residues are part of each CDR3. D genes are given only for firm matches. Not every row has a clone size; where given, it reads once, few, many or a size class.

TRBV27	few	TRBJ2-7	TRBD1	CASSFAGGHYEQYF	TGTGCCAGCAGTTTTGCAGGGGGCCACTACGAGCAGTACTTC
TRBV2	-	TRBJ2-5	TRBD2	CASKVKRGNQETQYF	TGTGCCAGCAAGGTTAAGCGGGGTAACCAAGAGACCCAGTACTTC
TRBV7-9	-	TRBJ2-7	TRBD1	CASSSWDRWYEQYF	TGTGCCAGCAGCTCCTGGGACAGGTGGTACGAGCAGTACTTC
TRBV7-2	-	TRBJ2-5	-	CASSLISPQYF	TGTGCCAGCAGCCTTATTAGTCCCCAGTACTTC
TRBV7-2	-	TRBJ1-3	-	CASSPRQLNSGNTIYF	TGTGCCAGCAGCCCCCGACAGTTAAACTCTGGAAACACCATATATTTT
TRBV11-2	-	TRBJ1-2	-	CASSPDRAGGVKYGYTF	TGTGCCAGCAGCCCGGATAGGGCGGGGGGCGTTAAGTATGGCTACACCTTC
TRBV5-6	few	TRBJ2-7	TRBD1	CASSSKGQVTYEQYF	TGTGCCAGCAGCTCTAAGGGACAGGTCACCTACGAGCAGTACTTC
TRBV2	-	TRBJ2-1	TRBD1	CASSRGTGINEQFF	TGTGCCAGCAGTCGAGGGACAGGGATTAATGAGCAGTTCTTC
TRBV6-5	-	TRBJ2-7	-	CASSYSDRRYEQYF	TGTGCCAGCAGTTACAGCGACAGGCGCTACGAGCAGTACTTC
TRBV10-2	-	TRBJ2-5	TRBD1	CASSEYRQGETQYF	TGCGCCAGCAGTGAGTATCGACAGGGAGAGACCCAGTACTTC
TRBV14	-	TRBJ2-1	-	CASSLQGWREQFF	TGTGCCAGCAGCCTACAGGGCTGGCGTGAGCAGTTCTTC
TRBV5-1	-	TRBJ1-5	TRBD1	CASSYSTGGNQPQHF	TGCGCCAGCAGCTATTCGACAGGGGGCAATCAGCCCCAGCATTTT
TRBV11-2	-	TRBJ2-6	TRBD1	CASSPITGAGANVLTF	TGTGCCAGCAGCCCGATAACAGGGGCTGGGGCCAACGTCCTGACTTTC
TRBV11-2	few	TRBJ2-5	TRBD1	CASSSNRGETQYF	TGTGCCAGCAGCTCGAACAGGGGAGAGACCCAGTACTTC
TRBV7-2	-	TRBJ1-3	TRBD1	CASSFRGQGGNTIYF	TGTGCCAGCAGCTTTCGGGGACAGGGGGGAAACACCATATATTTT
TRBV7-9	-	TRBJ2-7	TRBD2	CASSTGTSAGEQYF	TGTGCCAGCAGCACTGGGACTAGCGCGGGCGAGCAGTACTTC
TRBV19	-	TRBJ1-5	-	CASSIDAVASNQPQHF	TGTGCCAGTAGTATAGACGCGGTTGCGAGCAATCAGCCCCAGCATTTT
TRBV28	-	TRBJ2-5	-	CASTDGGETQYF	TGTGCCAGCACCGACGGAGGGGAGACCCAGTACTTC
TRBV19	-	TRBJ1-2	-	CASHTIERTANYGYTF	TGTGCCAGTCACACGATCGAACGGACAGCTAACTATGGCTACACCTTC
TRBV7-9	-	TRBJ1-1	-	CASSLIQGSSTEAFF	TGTGCCAGCAGCTTAATCCAGGGATCTAGCACTGAAGCTTTCTTT
TRBV6-1	-	TRBJ2-5	TRBD1	CAGSGQTSQETQYF	TGTGCCGGGTCGGGACAGACCTCCCAAGAGACCCAGTACTTC
TRBV2	-	TRBJ2-2	TRBD2	CASSEISGSRTGELFF	TGTGCCAGCAGTGAGATTAGCGGGAGTCGGACCGGGGAGCTGTTTTTT
TRBV11-3	-	TRBJ2-1	TRBD2	CASSSWGIAGGIYNEQFF	TGTGCCAGCAGCTCCTGGGGGATAGCGGGAGGTATATACAATGAGCAGTTCTTC
TRBV28	-	TRBJ2-3	-	CASSGNTDTQYF	TGTGCCAGCTCAGGGAACACAGATACGCAGTATTTT
TRBV6-5	few	TRBJ2-7	-	CASTLSGSSYEQYF	TGTGCCAGCACCCTAAGCGGATCCTCCTACGAGCAGTACTTC
TRBV10-2	-	TRBJ1-2	TRBD1	CASSGQGREGYTF	TGCGCCAGCAGTGGACAGGGAAGAGAGGGCTACACCTTC
TRBV7-9	-	TRBJ1-2	-	CSSSFVGGAGGYTF	TGTTCCAGCAGTTTTGTCGGGGGGGCAGGTGGCTACACCTTC
TRBV28	-	TRBJ2-2	-	CASSFDNANTGELFF	TGTGCCAGCAGCTTCGACAACGCGAACACCGGGGAGCTGTTTTTT
TRBV18	once	TRBJ1-2	-	CASSPYPLNYGYTF	TGTGCCAGCTCACCCTACCCCCTAAACTATGGCTACACCTTC
TRBV27	-	TRBJ2-1	-	CASSLSSGIPRGNEQFF	TGTGCCAGCAGTTTATCATCCGGTATCCCCCGCGGCAATGAGCAGTTCTTC
TRBV2	-	TRBJ1-1	-	CASPRRGRATEAFF	TGTGCCAGCCCGAGGCGGGGGCGGGCTACTGAAGCTTTCTTT
TRBV19	-	TRBJ1-1	-	CASIIGQGNTEAFF	TGTGCCAGTATAATTGGGCAGGGCAACACTGAAGCTTTCTTT
TRBV7-9	-	TRBJ1-3	-	CASSLNGARSGNTIYF	TGTGCCAGCAGCTTAAATGGGGCTCGATCTGGAAACACCATATATTTT
TRBV29-1	-	TRBJ2-1	-	CSVGGLENEQFF	TGCAGCGTTGGGGGCTTAGAGAATGAGCAGTTCTTC
TRBV30	few	TRBJ1-2	-	CAWSTGSSGYTF	TGTGCCTGGAGTACCGGGTCCTCTGGCTACACCTTC
TRBV5-4	-	TRBJ2-7	TRBD2	CASSSGTSGPVEQYF	TGTGCCAGCAGCTCGGGGACTAGCGGGCCGGTCGAGCAGTACTTC
TRBV2	-	TRBJ2-7	-	CASSSGASYEQYF	TGTGCCAGCAGTTCGGGAGCCTCCTACGAGCAGTACTTC
TRBV5-1	few	TRBJ1-3	TRBD1	CASSFRPGQGDGNTIYF	TGCGCCAGCAGCTTTCGCCCGGGACAGGGAGATGGAAACACCATATATTTT
TRBV29-1	-	TRBJ2-5	TRBD1	CSVSTPGQGRETQYF	TGCAGCGTTAGCACCCCGGGACAGGGTAGAGAGACCCAGTACTTC
TRBV19	-	TRBJ1-1	-	CASRLPGPLQGNTEAFF	TGTGCCAGTAGACTACCGGGGCCTCTACAGGGGAACACTGAAGCTTTCTTT
TRBV19	few	TRBJ1-2	-	CASSSQGTVYGYTF	TGTGCCAGTAGTAGCCAGGGGACGGTCTATGGCTACACCTTC
TRBV11-2	-	TRBJ2-7	-	CASSLVGDPYEQYF	TGTGCCAGCAGCTTAGTAGGGGATCCCTACGAGCAGTACTTC
TRBV5-1	-	TRBJ2-5	TRBD1	CASSFGGTGQETQYF	TGCGCCAGCAGCTTTGGCGGGACAGGCCAAGAGACCCAGTACTTC
TRBV5-4	-	TRBJ2-6	TRBD1	CASSPGQGRSGANVLTF	TGTGCCAGCAGCCCCGGACAGGGCCGCTCTGGGGCCAACGTCCTGACTTTC
TRBV27	-	TRBJ1-2	-	CASSPRAGLYGYTF	TGTGCCAGCAGTCCCCGTGCGGGCCTCTATGGCTACACCTTC